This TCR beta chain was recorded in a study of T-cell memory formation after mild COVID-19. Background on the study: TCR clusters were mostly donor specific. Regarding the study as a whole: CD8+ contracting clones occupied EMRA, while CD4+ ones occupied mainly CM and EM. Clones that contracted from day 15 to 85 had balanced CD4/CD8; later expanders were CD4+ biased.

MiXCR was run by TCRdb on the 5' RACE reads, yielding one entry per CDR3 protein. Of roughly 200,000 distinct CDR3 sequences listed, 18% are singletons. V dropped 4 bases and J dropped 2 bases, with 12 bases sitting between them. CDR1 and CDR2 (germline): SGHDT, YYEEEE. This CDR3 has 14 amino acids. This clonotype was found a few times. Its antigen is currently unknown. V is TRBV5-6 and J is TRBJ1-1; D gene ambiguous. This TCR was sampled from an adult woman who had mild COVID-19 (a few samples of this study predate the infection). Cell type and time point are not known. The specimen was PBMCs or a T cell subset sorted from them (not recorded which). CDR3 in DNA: TGTGCCAGCAGCCCCAGCAGGAGCAACACTGAAGCTTTCTTT. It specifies CASSPSRSNTEAFF.